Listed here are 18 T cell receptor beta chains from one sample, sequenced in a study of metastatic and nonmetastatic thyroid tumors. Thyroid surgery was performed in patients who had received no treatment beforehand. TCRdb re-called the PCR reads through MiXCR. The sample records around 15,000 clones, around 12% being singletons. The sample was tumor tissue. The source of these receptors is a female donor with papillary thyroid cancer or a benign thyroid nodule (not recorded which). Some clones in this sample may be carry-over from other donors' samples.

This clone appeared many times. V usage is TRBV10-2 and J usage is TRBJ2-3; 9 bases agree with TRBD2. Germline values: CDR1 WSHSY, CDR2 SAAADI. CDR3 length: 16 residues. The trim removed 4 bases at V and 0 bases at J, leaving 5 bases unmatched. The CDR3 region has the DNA TGCGCCAGCAGTGGGGCTAGCGGGGCGAGCACAGATACGCAGTATTTT. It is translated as CASSGASGASTDTQYF.

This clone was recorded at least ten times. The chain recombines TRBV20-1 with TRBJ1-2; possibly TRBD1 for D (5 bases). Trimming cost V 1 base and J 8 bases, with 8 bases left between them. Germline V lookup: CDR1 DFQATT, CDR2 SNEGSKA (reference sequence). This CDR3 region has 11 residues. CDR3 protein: CSARVGEGYTF. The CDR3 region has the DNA TGCAGTGCTAGAGTGGGGGAAGGCTACACCTTC.

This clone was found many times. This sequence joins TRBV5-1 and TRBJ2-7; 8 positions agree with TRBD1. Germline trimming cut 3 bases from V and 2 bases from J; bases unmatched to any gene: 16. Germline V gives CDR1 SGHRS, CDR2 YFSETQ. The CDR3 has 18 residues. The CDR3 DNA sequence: TGCGCCAGCAGCTCCTATCCAGTTTTGCGACAGGGGACCTACGAGCAGTACTTC. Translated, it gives CASSSYPVLRQGTYEQYF. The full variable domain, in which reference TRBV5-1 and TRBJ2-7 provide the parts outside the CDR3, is KAGVTQTPRYLIKTRGQQVTLSCSPISGHRSVSWYQQTPGQGLQFLFEYFSETQRNKGNFPGRFSGRQFSNSRSEMNVSTLELGDSALYLCASSSYPVLRQGTYEQYFGPGTRLTVT.

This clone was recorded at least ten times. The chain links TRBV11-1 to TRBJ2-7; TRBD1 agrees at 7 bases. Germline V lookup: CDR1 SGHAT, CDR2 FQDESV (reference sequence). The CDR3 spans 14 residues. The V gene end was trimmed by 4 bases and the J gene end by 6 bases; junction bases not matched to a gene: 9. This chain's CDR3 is CASSYRGSTGEQYF. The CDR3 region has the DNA TGTGCCAGCAGCTACAGGGGATCGACCGGCGAGCAGTACTTC.

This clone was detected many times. CDR3 amino acids: CASSPDRGVKNIQYF. The CDR3 DNA is TGCGCCAGCAGCCCGGACCGCGGGGTGAAAAACATTCAGTACTTC. The genes are TRBV5-1 and TRBJ2-4; possible D gene TRBD2, 6 bases. The CDR3 runs to 15 residues. The V and J ends lost 4 bases and 4 bases respectively, with 15 bases between them. Germline V gene sequence: CDR1 SGHRS, CDR2 YFSETQ.

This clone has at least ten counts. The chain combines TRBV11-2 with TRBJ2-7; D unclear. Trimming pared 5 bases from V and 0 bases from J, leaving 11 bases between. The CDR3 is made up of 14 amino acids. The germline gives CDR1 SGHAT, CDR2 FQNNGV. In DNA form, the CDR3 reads TGTGCCAGCAGCCACCCAGACATCTCCTACGAGCAGTACTTC. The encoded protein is CASSHPDISYEQYF.

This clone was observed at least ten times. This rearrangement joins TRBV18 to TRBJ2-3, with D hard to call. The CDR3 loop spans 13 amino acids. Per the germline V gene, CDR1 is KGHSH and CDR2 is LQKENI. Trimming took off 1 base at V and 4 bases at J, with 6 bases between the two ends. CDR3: CASSPRFADTQYF. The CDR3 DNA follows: TGTGCCAGCTCACCACGGTTTGCAGATACGCAGTATTTT.

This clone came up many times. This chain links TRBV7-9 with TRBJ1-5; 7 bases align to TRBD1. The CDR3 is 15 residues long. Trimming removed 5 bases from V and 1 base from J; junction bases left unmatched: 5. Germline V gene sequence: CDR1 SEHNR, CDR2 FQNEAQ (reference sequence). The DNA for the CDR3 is TGTGCCAGCAGCACCGGACAGGACAGCAATCAGCCCCAGCATTTT. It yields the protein CASSTGQDSNQPQHF.

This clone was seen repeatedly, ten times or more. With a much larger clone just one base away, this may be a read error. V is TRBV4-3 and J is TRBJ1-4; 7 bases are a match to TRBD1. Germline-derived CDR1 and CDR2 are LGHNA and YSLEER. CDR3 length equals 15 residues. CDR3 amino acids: CASSQGWQGGEKLSF. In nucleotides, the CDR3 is TGCGCCAGCAGCCAAGGGTGGCAGGGGGGTGAAAAACTGTCTTTT.

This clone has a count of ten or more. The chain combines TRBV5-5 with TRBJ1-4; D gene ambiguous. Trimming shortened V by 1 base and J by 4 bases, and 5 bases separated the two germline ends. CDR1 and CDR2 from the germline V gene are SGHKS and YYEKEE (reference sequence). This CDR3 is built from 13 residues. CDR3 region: CASSLRFNEKLFF. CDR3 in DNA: TGTGCCAGCAGCTTGAGGTTTAATGAAAAACTGTTTTTT.

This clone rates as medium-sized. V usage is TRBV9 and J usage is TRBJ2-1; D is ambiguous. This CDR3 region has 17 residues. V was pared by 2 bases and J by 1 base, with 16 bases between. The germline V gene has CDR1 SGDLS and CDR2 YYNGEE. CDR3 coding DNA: TGTGCCAGCAGCGTCTCCCCCCGGGCGGCGTCCTACAATGAGCAGTTCTTC. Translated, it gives CASSVSPRAASYNEQFF.

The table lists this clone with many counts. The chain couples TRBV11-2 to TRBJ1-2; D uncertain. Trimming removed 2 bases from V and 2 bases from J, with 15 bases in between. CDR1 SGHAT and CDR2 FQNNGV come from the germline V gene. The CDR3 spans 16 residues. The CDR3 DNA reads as TGTGCCAGCAGCTTATATGTCTTGGGTGAGAACTATGGCTACACCTTC. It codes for CASSLYVLGENYGYTF.

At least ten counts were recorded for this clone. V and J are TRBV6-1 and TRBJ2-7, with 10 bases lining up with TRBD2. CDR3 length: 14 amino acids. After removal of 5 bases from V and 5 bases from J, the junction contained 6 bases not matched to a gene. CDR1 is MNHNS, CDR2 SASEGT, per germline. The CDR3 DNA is TGTGCCAGCAGTAAGCGGGAGGGCCGAAACGAGCAGTACTTC. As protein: CASSKREGRNEQYF.

In nucleotides, the CDR3 is TGTGCCAGCATCTTGAGGGACCCCCGTGACGAGCAGTACTTC. This sequence encodes CASILRDPRDEQYF. V is TRBV27 and J is TRBJ2-7; perhaps D is TRBD1 or TRBD2 (5 bases each). CDR1 is MNHEY and CDR2 is SMNVEV in the germline V gene (reference sequence). V was pared by 7 bases and J by 5 bases, with 18 bases between. The CDR3 sequence is 14 residues long.

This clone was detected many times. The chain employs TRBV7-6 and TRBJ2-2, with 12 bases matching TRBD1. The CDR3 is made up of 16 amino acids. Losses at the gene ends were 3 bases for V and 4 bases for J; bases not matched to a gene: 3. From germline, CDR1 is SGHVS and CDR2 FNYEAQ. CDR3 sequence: CASSLGTGGGTGELFF. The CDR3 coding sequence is TGTGCCAGCAGCTTGGGGACAGGGGGCGGCACCGGGGAGCTGTTTTTT.

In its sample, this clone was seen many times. The DNA for the CDR3 is TGTGCCAGCAGAGCTTATGTCGAGGAGCAGTACTTC. Encoded protein: CASRAYVEEQYF. The V gene is TRBV7-9, the J gene TRBJ2-7; no clear D gene. Germline lookup yields CDR1 SEHNR and CDR2 FQNEAQ (reference sequence). The CDR3 runs to 12 residues. Trimming removed 6 bases from V and 7 bases from J, with 13 bases in between.

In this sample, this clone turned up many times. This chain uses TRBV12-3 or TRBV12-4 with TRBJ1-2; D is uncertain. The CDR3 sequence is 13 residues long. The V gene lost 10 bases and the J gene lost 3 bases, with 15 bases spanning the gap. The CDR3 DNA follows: TGTGCCATCTCGAGGTATTCTGACTATGGCTACACCTTC. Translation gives CAISRYSDYGYTF.

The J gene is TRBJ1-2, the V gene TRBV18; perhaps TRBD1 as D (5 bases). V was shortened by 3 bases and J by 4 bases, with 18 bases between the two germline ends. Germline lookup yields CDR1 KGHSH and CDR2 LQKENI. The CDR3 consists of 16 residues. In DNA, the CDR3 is TGTGCCAGCTCACCTATCGGGACGACATTCGGCTATGGCTACACCTTC. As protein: CASSPIGTTFGYGYTF. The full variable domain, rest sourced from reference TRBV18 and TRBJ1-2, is NAGVMQNPRHLVRRRGQEARLRCSPMKGHSHVYWYRQLPEEGLKFMVYLQKENIIDESGMPKERFSAEFPKEGPSILRIQQVVRGDSAAYFCASSPIGTTFGYGYTFGSGTRLTVV.